This entry lists 21 T cell receptor beta chains sequenced from one sample in a study of shared clonotypes between healthy human individuals. Sequenced by immunoSEQ multiplex PCR; TCRdb stores in-frame clones only, minus some. Of about 460,000 clones in the sample, approximately 71% were seen once. The sequenced sample was PBMCs. The receptors stem from a woman in her 40s in good health. Some clones in this sample may be carry-over from other donors' samples.

The CDR3 region is CASSGTSGSGADTQYF. The CDR3 region has the DNA TGCGCCAGCAGCGGGACTAGCGGGAGTGGTGCAGATACGCAGTATTTT. V usage is TRBV5-1 and J usage is TRBJ2-3; the match to TRBD2 covers 14 bases. V lost 4 bases, J lost 4 bases, and 5 bases stayed unmatched. The CDR3 contains 16 residues. The germline V gene has CDR1 SGHRS and CDR2 YFSETQ.

In the case of this clone: This may be a read error: a much more frequent sequence differs by one nucleotide. The same CDR3 is also encoded by other DNA sequences in this sample. The gene calls are TRBV27 and TRBJ1-1, with D tentatively TRBD1 (5 bases). CDR1 MNHEY and CDR2 SMNVEV come from the germline V gene (reference sequence). The CDR3 runs 14 residues. CDR3 DNA: TGTGCCAGCAGCTTCGACAGAACGAACACTGAGGCTTTCTTT. Translated: CASSFDRTNTEAFF.

The rearrangement links TRBV6-6 to TRBJ1-5; D is unresolved. The CDR3 consists of 11 residues. Trimming removed 6 bases at V and 5 bases at J, with 5 bases between. Germline V gives CDR1 MNHNY, CDR2 SVGAGI (reference sequence). CDR3 amino acids: CASRDDQPQHF. CDR3 DNA: TGTGCCAGCAGGGACGATCAGCCCCAGCATTTT.

A single count supports this clone. The chain employs TRBV5-6 and TRBJ2-7; D gene ambiguous. Trimming took 3 bases from V and 0 from J, leaving 7 bases between them. CDR3 length: 13 amino acids. CDR1 and CDR2 (germline): SGHDT, YYEEEE. The CDR3 reads CASSWASSYEQYF. CDR3 DNA sequence: TGTGCCAGCAGCTGGGCGTCCTCCTACGAGCAGTACTTC.

Details on this clone: The sample carries other DNA sequences with the same CDR3. The V call is TRBV6-1, the J call TRBJ1-2, with a weak D call TRBD1 (6 bases). V lost 4 bases and J 4 bases, leaving 7 bases between the germline ends. The CDR3 covers 12 residues. CDR1 is MNHNS and CDR2 is SASEGT in the germline V gene. The DNA for the CDR3 is TGTGCCAGCAGTGCGGACAGCTATGGCTACACCTTC. Residues: CASSADSYGYTF.

The V call is TRBV4-2, the J call TRBJ2-7, with 7 nucleotides matching TRBD1. CDR1 is LGHNA and CDR2 is YNFKEQ in the germline V gene. V lost 3 bases and J lost 0; bases outside the gene matches: 5. The CDR3 loop spans 15 amino acids. CDR3 bases: TGTGCCAGCAGCCACCCCGGGACAGCCTCCTACGAGCAGTACTTC. As protein: CASSHPGTASYEQYF.

This clone was found once. The chain carries TRBV7-2 and TRBJ2-1; TRBD2 aligns across 13 bases. This CDR3 contains 15 residues. The germline V gene has CDR1 SGHTA and CDR2 FQGNSA. The V gene end was trimmed by 4 bases and the J gene end by 6 bases; junction bases not matched to a gene: 3. CDR3 protein: CASSYRTSGSNEQFF. The CDR3 DNA reads TGTGCCAGCAGCTATCGGACTAGCGGGAGCAATGAGCAGTTCTTC.

This rearrangement joins TRBV9 to TRBJ1-4, with D perhaps TRBD1 (6 bases). The CDR3 extends over 14 amino acids. Germline V lookup: CDR1 SGDLS, CDR2 YYNGEE. Trimming stripped 4 bases from V and 3 bases from J, with 10 bases between. The CDR3 nucleotides read TGTGCCAGCAGCTTGGGACACTCTAATGAAAAACTGTTTTTT. Translated: CASSLGHSNEKLFF.

On this clone: A junction boundary mismatches the germline segment, possibly from a read error. The chain employs TRBV6-5 and TRBJ1-1; D possibly corresponds to TRBD1 (5 bases). Germline-derived CDR1 and CDR2 are MNHEY and SVGAGI. The CDR3 extends over 13 amino acids. The DNA for the CDR3 is TGTGCCAGCAGTTACTCTAGGGGAACTGAAGCTTCCTTT. Translating it yields CASSYSRGTEASF.

The chain carries TRBV19 and TRBJ1-1; 8 nucleotides agree with TRBD1. With 6 bases clipped from V and 1 base from J, the junction kept 4 bases outside the gene matches. CDR1 and CDR2 from the germline V gene are LNHDA and SQIVND (reference sequence). CDR3 length: 14 amino acids. CDR3 coding DNA: TGTGCCAGTAGGACGACAGGGGCGAACACTGAAGCTTTCTTT. Translated, it gives CASRTTGANTEAFF.

As for this clone: This CDR3 is also generated by other DNA sequences in the sample. V usage is TRBV7-9 and J usage is TRBJ1-1; D is undetermined. CDR3 length equals 13 residues. Looked up from germline, CDR1 is SEHNR and CDR2 is FQNEAQ (reference sequence). Trimming shortened V by 1 base and J by 2 bases, and 5 bases separated the two germline ends. The CDR3 here is CASSLEGNTEAFF. CDR3 DNA sequence: TGTGCCAGCAGCTTAGAAGGAAACACTGAAGCTTTCTTT.

This chain uses TRBV29-1 with TRBJ2-2, with D tentatively TRBD2 (6 bases). CDR3 length: 13 amino acids. V lost 3 bases and J 6 bases, leaving 11 bases between the germline ends. Germline V gene sequence: CDR1 SQVTM, CDR2 ANQGSEA. The CDR3 bases are TGCAGCGTTGACGGGAGTCGGTCCGGGGAGCTGTTTTTT. Protein: CSVDGSRSGELFF.

V usage is TRBV29-1 and J usage is TRBJ2-5; tentative D call: TRBD2 (5 bases). The germline gives CDR1 SQVTM, CDR2 ANQGSEA. Deletions cut 6 bases from V and 2 bases from J, with 10 bases between. The CDR3 consists of 12 residues. The CDR3 sequence is CSVHPGQETQYF. DNA of the CDR3: TGCAGCGTACACCCGGGGCAAGAGACCCAGTACTTC.

The CDR3 sequence is CASSPVGQPQHF. The CDR3 DNA sequence: TGTGCCAGCAGCCCAGTGGGTCAGCCCCAGCATTTT. The V gene is TRBV11-2, the J gene TRBJ1-5, with D unresolved. This CDR3 contains 12 residues. Germline V CDR1 and CDR2: SGHAT, FQNNGV. V lost 5 bases and J 6 bases, leaving 8 bases between the germline ends.

This sequence joins TRBV6-1 and TRBJ1-3; D ambiguous. The CDR3 is made up of 13 amino acids. Trimming cost V 1 base and J 4 bases, with 5 bases left between them. Germline lookup yields CDR1 MNHNS and CDR2 SASEGT. The CDR3 sequence: CASSEENGNTIYF. In nucleotides, the CDR3 is TGTGCCAGCAGTGAAGAGAACGGAAACACCATATATTTT.

This chain joins TRBV5-1 and TRBJ2-1, with 7 bases fitting TRBD2. Germline assignment: CDR1 SGHRS and CDR2 YFSETQ. V dropped 4 bases and J dropped 0; count of bases not matched to a gene: 4. This CDR3 spans 15 amino acids. In nucleotides, the CDR3 is TGCGCCAGCAGCGCCGGGGGGTTCTCCTACAATGAGCAGTTCTTC. As protein: CASSAGGFSYNEQFF.

Points on this clone: One end of the junction is discordant with germline, which a read error may explain. The chain joins TRBV7-7 to TRBJ2-5; D is uncertain. CDR1 and CDR2 from the germline V gene are SSHAT and FNYEAQ (reference sequence). This CDR3 comprises 13 residues. CDR3 sequence reads: CASSSFAQETQYF. DNA of the CDR3: TGTGCTAGCAGCTCCTTCGCCCAAGAGACCCAGTACTTC.

This clone was found once. V gene TRBV5-4 combines with J gene TRBJ2-1, with TRBD2 matching 10 bases. The CDR3 runs to 16 residues. Germline V gene lookup returns CDR1 SGHNT and CDR2 YYREEE (reference sequence). The junction had 13 bases not matched to a gene; V was cut back by 4 bases and J by 9 bases. CDR3: CASSPWASGGGIEQFF. Written as DNA, the CDR3 is TGTGCCAGCAGCCCGTGGGCTAGCGGGGGCGGGATTGAGCAGTTCTTC.

The rearrangement uses TRBV6-4 and TRBJ2-2; TRBD2 matches 8 bases. This CDR3 is built from 16 residues. With 4 bases clipped from V and 6 bases from J, the junction kept 10 bases outside the gene matches. Germline-derived CDR1 and CDR2 are MRHNA and SNTAGT. CDR3 in DNA: TGTGCCAGCAGTGTTCAAGCGGGAGAAGGGTCCGGGGAGCTGTTTTTT. It encodes CASSVQAGEGSGELFF.

The chain joins TRBV19 to TRBJ1-5; unclear D gene. The CDR3 is 15 residues long. V gave up 1 base and J gave up 0 bases, with 7 bases separating them. Germline CDR1 LNHDA, CDR2 SQIVND (reference sequence). The CDR3 reads CASSIGPNSNQPQHF. For the CDR3, the DNA is TGTGCCAGTAGTATAGGTCCGAATAGCAATCAGCCCCAGCATTTT.

With regard to this clone: This sample also contains other DNA sequences that code for the same CDR3. This chain connects TRBV18 to TRBJ2-7; 7 positions match TRBD1. This CDR3 has 14 amino acids. Germline lookup yields CDR1 KGHSH and CDR2 LQKENI. V dropped 3 bases and J dropped 1; count of bases not matched to a gene: 3. This chain's CDR3 is CASSPGTASYEQYF. The CDR3, as DNA: TGTGCCAGCTCACCTGGGACAGCTTCCTACGAGCAGTACTTC.